This TCR beta chain was identified in a study of identifying expanded T cells in peripheral blood. Some clones are missing from TCRdb's copy, which holds only in-frame ones; the method was immunoSEQ multiplex PCR. The sample contains more than 90,000 clones, around nine tenths of which appear only once. Remarks on this clone: What it recognizes is unknown.

The V end lost 3 bases, the J end lost 7 bases, and 15 bases lay between the germline ends. CDR1 is SEHNR, CDR2 FQNEAQ, per germline (reference sequence). This CDR3 region has 15 residues. Study-level results: Variance in clone template counts between approximately 2-week samples significantly increased with total template count across all healthy donors. About 1.2 clones differed between technical replicates, versus approximately 17 and 20 over time.

This TCR derives from a person aged 18-70 years in good health. The sample comprised blood. This chain links TRBV7-9 with TRBJ1-4; no firm D call. CDR3 bases: TGTGCCAGCAGCTTGGGCCGGACCGCGGGTGAAAAACTGTTTTTT. Amino acids: CASSLGRTAGEKLFF.